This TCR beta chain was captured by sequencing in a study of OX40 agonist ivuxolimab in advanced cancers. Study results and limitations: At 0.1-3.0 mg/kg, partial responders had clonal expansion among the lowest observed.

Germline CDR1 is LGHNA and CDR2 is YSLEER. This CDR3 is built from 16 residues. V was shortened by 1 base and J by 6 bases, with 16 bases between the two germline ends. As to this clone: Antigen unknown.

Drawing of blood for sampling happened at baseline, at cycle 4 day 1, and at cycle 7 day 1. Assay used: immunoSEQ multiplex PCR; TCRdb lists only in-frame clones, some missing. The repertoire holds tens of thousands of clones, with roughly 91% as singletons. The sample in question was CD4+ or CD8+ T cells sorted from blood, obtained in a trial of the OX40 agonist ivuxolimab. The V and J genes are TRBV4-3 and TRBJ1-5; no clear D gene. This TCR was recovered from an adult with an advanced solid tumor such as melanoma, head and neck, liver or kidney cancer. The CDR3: CASSQVVGAVGQPQHF. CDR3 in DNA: TGCGCCAGCAGCCAAGTGGTGGGTGCGGTAGGTCAGCCCCAGCATTTT.